This note documents a single T cell receptor (beta chain) sequence. The antigen is undetermined. This specimen belongs to a study of T cell responses to AZD1222 COVID-19 vaccine. Study overall: Timing groups of about 4 and about 12 weeks for second doses were pooled. Study observations and caveats: Recipients of two AZD1222 doses showed rising Spike-specific TCR breadth and depth. Donors in the cohort were predominantly white British and more often female, and clonal diversity was possibly underestimated.

Sequenced by immunoSEQ multiplex PCR; TCRdb stores in-frame clones only, minus some. Of about 100,000 clones in the sample, 80% to 95% were seen once. Germline loops: CDR1 MNHEY, CDR2 SVGAGI. This CDR3 has 15 amino acids. V gave up 0 bases and J gave up 2 bases; unmatched junction bases: 1. This TCR was sampled from an adult in good health. The sample consisted of peripheral blood, taken on day 0 of AZD1222 vaccination. The chain is built from TRBV6-5 and TRBJ2-3, with 8 bases aligning to TRBD2. The CDR3 nucleotides read TGTGCCAGCAGTTACTCGGGACTAGACACAGATACGCAGTATTTT. Translated, it gives CASSYSGLDTDTQYF.